This TCR beta chain was retrieved from a study of Graves' ophthalmopathy and Graves' hyperthyroidism. As the template, RNA transcripts were used to amplify TCR beta CDR3 regions. Second-round multiplex PCR came after first-round RT-PCR with HTBI primers. TCRdb recomputed calls from the multiplex PCR reads with MiXCR, one row per CDR3 protein. This table holds roughly 400,000 distinct CDR3 sequences, about a sixth found once. This clonotype was seen at least ten times. V was pared by 1 base and J by 5 bases, with 8 bases between. The CDR3 extends over 12 amino acids. Per germline, CDR1 GTSNPN and CDR2 SVGIG (reference sequence). Hyperthyroidism showing no ophthalmopathy within 18 months of follow-up was stable. Exclusion applied to patients with other autoimmune diseases, uncontrolled infections, pregnancy or lactation.

Material: peripheral blood. The receptor's source is an adult woman with stable Graves' hyperthyroidism. The chain is built from TRBV30 and TRBJ1-1, with a weak D call TRBD1 (6 bases). CDR3 DNA sequence: TGTGCCTGGAGTGAAGGGGGGACTGAAGCTTTCTTT. Amino acids: CAWSEGGTEAFF.